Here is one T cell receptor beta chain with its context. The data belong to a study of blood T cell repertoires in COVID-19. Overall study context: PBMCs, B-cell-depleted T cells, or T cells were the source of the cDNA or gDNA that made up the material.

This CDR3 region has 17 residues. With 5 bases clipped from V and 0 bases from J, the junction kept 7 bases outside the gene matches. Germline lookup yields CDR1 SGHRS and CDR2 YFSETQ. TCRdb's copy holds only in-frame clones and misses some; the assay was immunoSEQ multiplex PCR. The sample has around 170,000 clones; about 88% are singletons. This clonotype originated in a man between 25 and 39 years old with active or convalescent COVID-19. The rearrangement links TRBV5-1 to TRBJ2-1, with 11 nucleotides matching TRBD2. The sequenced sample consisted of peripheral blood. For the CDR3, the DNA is TGCGCCAGCAGGCGTTTACTAGCGGGAGACTCCTACAATGAGCAGTTCTTC. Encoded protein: CASRRLLAGDSYNEQFF.